This T cell receptor beta chain derives from a study of blood T cell repertoires in COVID-19. Sequenced by immunoSEQ multiplex PCR; TCRdb stores in-frame clones only, minus some. The sample has 350,000 or so clones, 88% seen once. V lost 1 base, J lost 8 bases, and 9 bases stayed unmatched. CDR3 length equals 15 residues. The germline gives CDR1 LGHDT, CDR2 YNNKEL (reference sequence). The sequenced material came from PBMCs or T cells enriched from blood (not recorded which). This TCR came from a woman aged 30 to 39 who had been exposed to COVID-19. The chain links TRBV3-1 (or the pseudogene TRBV3-2) to TRBJ1-2; 8 bases are shared with TRBD1. CDR3 sequence (DNA): TGTGCCAGCAGCCAAGGCTCAGGGGGCGCGAGGGGCTACACCTTC. The encoded protein is CASSQGSGGARGYTF.